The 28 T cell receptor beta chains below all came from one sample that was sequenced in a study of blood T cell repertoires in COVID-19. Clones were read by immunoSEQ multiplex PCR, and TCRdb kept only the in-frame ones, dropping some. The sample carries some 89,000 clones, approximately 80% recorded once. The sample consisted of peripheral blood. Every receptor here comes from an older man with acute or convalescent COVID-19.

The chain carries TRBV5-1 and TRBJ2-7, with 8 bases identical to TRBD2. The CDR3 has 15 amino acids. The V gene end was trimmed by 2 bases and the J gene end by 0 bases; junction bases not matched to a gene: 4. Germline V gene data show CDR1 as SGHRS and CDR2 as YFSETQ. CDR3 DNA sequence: TGCGCCAGCAGCTTTAGCGGGACGAGCTCCTACGAGCAGTACTTC. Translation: CASSFSGTSSYEQYF.

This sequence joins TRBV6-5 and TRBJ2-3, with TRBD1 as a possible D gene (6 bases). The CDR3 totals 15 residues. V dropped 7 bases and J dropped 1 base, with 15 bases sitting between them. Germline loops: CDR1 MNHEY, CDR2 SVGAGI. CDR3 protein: CASTFAPGGTDTQYF. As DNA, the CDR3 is TGTGCCAGCACCTTCGCCCCAGGGGGCACAGATACGCAGTATTTT.

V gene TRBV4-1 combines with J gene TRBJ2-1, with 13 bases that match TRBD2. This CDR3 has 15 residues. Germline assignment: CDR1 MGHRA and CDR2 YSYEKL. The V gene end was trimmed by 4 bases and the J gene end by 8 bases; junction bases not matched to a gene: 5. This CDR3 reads CASSPGLAGRDEQFF. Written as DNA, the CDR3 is TGCGCCAGCAGCCCGGGACTAGCGGGACGGGATGAGCAGTTCTTC.

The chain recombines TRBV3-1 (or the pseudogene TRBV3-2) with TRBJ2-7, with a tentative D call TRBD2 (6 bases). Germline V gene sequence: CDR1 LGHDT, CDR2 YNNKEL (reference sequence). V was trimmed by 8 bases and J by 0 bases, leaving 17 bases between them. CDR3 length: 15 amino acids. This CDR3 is CASGDFTKGSYEQYF. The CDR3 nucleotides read TGTGCCAGCGGGGACTTTACAAAGGGCTCCTACGAGCAGTACTTC.

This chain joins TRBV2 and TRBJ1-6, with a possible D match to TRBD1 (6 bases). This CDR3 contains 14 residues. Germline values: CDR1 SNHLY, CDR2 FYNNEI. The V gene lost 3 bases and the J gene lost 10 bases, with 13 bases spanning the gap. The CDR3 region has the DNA TGTGCCAGCAGTGATCTGGGGGCAGGCTCACCCCTCCACTTT. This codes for CASSDLGAGSPLHF.

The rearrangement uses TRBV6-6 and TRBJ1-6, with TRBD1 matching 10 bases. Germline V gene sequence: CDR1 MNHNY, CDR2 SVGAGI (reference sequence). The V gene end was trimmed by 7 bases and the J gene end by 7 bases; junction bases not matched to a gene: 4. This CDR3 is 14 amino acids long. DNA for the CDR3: TGTGCCAGCATTCCGGGACAGGGGAATTCACCCCTCCACTTT. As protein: CASIPGQGNSPLHF.

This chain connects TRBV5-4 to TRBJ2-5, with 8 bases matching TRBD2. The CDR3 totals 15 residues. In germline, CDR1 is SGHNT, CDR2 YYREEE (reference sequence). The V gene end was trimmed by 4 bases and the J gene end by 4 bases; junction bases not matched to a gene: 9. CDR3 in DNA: TGTGCCAGCAGCCTGAAATCGGGGGGGAGAGAGACCCAGTACTTC. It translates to CASSLKSGGRETQYF.

The CDR3 DNA reads as TGTGCCAGCAGCCCGGGACTAGCGGTAGCAGATACGCAGTATTTT. Its protein is CASSPGLAVADTQYF. The chain uses TRBV7-6 and TRBJ2-3; 11 bases agree with TRBD2. The CDR3 has 15 residues. Germline V gene data show CDR1 as SGHVS and CDR2 as FNYEAQ. Unmatched junction bases numbered 5, after V lost 5 bases and J lost 4 bases.

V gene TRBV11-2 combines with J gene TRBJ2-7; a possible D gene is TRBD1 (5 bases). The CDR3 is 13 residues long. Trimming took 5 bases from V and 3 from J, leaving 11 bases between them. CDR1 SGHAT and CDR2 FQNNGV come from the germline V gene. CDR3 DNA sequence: TGTGCCAGCAGCCCGCAGGGATTCTACGAGCAGTACTTC. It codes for CASSPQGFYEQYF.

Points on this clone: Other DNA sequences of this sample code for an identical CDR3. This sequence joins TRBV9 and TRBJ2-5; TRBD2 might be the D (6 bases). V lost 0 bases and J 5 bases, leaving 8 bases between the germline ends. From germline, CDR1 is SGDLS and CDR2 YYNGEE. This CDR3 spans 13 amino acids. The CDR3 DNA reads TGTGCCAGCAGCGTAGGCCGGGGGGAGACCCAGTACTTC. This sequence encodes CASSVGRGETQYF.

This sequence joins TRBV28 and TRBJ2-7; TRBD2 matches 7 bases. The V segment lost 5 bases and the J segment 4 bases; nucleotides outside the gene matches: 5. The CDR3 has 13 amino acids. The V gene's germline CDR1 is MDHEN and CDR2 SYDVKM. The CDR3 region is CASSSGVDYEQYV. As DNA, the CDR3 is TGTGCCAGCAGTAGCGGGGTTGATTACGAGCAGTACGTC.

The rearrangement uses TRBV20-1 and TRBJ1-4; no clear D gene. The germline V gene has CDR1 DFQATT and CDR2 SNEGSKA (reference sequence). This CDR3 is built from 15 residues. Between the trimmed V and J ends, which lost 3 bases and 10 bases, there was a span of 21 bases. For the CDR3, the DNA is TGCAGTGCTAGTTCCCCGGCCACCGGGGATGGAAAACTGTTTTTT. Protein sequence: CSASSPATGDGKLFF.

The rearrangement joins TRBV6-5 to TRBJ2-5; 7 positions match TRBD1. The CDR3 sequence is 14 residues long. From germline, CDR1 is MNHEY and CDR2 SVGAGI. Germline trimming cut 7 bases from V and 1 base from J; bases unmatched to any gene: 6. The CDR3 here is CASTLNRGQETQYF. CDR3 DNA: TGTGCCAGCACCCTAAACAGGGGCCAAGAGACCCAGTACTTC.

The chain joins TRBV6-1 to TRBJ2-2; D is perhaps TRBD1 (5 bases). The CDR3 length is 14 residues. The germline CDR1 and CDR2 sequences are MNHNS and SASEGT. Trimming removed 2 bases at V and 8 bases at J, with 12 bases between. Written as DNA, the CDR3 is TGTGCCAGCAGTGAAAGGGGCCAAAGGGGGGAGCTGTTTTTT. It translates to CASSERGQRGELFF.

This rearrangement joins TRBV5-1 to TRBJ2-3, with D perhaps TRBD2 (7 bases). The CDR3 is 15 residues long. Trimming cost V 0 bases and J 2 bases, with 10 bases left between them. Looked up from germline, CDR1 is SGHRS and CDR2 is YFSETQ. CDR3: CASSLGRGHTDTQYF. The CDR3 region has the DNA TGCGCCAGCAGCTTGGGGCGGGGGCACACAGATACGCAGTATTTT. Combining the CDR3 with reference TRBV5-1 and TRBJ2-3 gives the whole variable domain KAGVTQTPRYLIKTRGQQVTLSCSPISGHRSVSWYQQTPGQGLQFLFEYFSETQRNKGNFPGRFSGRQFSNSRSEMNVSTLELGDSALYLCASSLGRGHTDTQYFGPGTRLTVL.

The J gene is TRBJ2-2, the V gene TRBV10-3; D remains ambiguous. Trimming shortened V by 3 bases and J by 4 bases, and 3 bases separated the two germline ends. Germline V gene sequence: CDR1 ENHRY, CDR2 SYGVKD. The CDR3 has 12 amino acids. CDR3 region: CAISDSTGELFF. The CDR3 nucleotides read TGTGCCATCAGTGACAGCACCGGGGAGCTGTTTTTT.

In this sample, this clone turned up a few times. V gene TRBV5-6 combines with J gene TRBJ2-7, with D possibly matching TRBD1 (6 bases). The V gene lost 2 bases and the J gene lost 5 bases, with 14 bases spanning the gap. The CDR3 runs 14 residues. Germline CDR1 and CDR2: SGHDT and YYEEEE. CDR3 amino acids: CASSLSYRANEQYV. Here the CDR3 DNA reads TGTGCCAGCAGCTTAAGTTACAGGGCCAACGAGCAGTACGTC.

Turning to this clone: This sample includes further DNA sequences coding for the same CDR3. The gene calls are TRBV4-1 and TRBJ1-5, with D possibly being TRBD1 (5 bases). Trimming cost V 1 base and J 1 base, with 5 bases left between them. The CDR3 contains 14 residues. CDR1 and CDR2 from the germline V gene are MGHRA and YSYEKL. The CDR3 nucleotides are TGCGCCAGCAGCCAAGGGGGCAGCAATCAGCCCCAGCATTTT. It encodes CASSQGGSNQPQHF.

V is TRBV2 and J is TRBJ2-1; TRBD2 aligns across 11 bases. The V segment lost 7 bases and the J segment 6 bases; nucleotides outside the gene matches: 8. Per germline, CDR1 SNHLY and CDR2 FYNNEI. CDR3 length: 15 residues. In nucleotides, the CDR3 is TGTGCCAGCACAGTGCTAGCGGGGGGCGGCAATGAGCAGTTCTTC. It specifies CASTVLAGGGNEQFF.

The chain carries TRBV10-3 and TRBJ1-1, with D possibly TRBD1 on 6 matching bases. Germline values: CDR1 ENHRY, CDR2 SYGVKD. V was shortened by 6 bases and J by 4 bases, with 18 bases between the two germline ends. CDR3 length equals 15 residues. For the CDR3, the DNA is TGTGCCATCAGGGCCCAGGGGCAGGGTGGCACTGAAGCTTTCTTT. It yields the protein CAIRAQGQGGTEAFF.

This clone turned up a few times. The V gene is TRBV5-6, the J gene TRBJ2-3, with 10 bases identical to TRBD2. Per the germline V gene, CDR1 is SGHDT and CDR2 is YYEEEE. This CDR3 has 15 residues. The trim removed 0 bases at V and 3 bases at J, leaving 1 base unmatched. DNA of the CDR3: TGTGCCAGCAGCTTGGCTAGCGGGGGTACAGATACGCAGTATTTT. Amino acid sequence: CASSLASGGTDTQYF.

The CDR3 sequence is CASSRDRGQDEQYF. Here the CDR3 DNA reads TGTGCCAGCAGCCGGGACAGGGGACAGGACGAGCAGTACTTC. The rearrangement uses TRBV5-8 and TRBJ2-7; 10 bases agree with TRBD1. This CDR3 is 14 amino acids long. With V trimmed by 4 bases and J by 5 bases, 6 bases remained unmatched. Germline V gives CDR1 SGHTS, CDR2 YDEGEE.

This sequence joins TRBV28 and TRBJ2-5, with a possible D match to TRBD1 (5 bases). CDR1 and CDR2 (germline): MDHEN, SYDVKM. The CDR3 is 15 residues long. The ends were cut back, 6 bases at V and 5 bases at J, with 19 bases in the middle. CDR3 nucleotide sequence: TGTGCCAGCAGCTCTTGGGGCAGGGCAAAGGAGACCCAGTACTTC. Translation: CASSSWGRAKETQYF.

CDR3 in amino acids: CASSTGASYNEQFF. The CDR3 coding sequence is TGTGCCAGTAGCACAGGTGCCTCCTACAATGAGCAGTTCTTC. V gene TRBV19 combines with J gene TRBJ2-1, with a tentative D call TRBD1 (5 bases). CDR1 is LNHDA and CDR2 is SQIVND in the germline V gene (reference sequence). Trimming removed 6 bases at V and 0 bases at J, with 9 bases between. This CDR3 has 14 residues.

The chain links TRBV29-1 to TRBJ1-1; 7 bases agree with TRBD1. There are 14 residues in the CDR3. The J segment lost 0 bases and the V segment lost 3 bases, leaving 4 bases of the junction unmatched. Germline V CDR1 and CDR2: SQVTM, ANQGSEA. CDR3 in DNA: TGCAGCGTTGATAGGACAGGAATGAACACTGAAGCTTTCTTT. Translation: CSVDRTGMNTEAFF.

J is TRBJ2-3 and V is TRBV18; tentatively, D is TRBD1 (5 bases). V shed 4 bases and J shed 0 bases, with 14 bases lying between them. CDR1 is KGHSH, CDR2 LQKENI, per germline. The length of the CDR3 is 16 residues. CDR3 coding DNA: TGTGCCAGCTCACGCAGGGTAGACAGCAGCACAGATACGCAGTATTTT. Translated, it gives CASSRRVDSSTDTQYF.

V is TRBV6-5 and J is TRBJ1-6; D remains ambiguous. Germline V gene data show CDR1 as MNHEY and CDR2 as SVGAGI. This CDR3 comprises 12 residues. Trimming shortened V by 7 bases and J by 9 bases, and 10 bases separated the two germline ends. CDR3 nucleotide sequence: TGTGCCAGCAACCGCGGCGGTTCACCCCTCCACTTT. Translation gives CASNRGGSPLHF.

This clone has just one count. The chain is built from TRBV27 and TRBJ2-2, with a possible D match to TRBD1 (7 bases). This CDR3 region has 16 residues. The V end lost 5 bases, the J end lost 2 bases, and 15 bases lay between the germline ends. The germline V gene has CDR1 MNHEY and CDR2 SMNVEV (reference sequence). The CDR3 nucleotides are TGTGCCAGCAGTCCCGCGGGACAGTTAAACACCGGGGAGCTGTTTTTT. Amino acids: CASSPAGQLNTGELFF.